This entry features one T cell receptor (beta chain) sequence. Its binding antigen is unknown. Within one base of it there is no much larger clone, and no base qualities were kept. Enrolling through a virtual design, the prospective study's participants ranged in age from roughly 18 to 89 years and lived across roughly 24 United States geographic areas. Cohort assignment in the prospective study relied on participant-reported clinical history from a screening survey and a study questionnaire. For ImmuneRACE Cohort 3, a participant was defined as recovered based on two consecutive negative NP/OP PCR tests, clearance by a healthcare professional, or resolution of symptoms. In the prospective study, mobile phlebotomists collected whole blood, serum and a nasopharyngeal or oropharyngeal swab from each participant. Additional blood draws and questionnaires over a roughly two-month period could optionally be provided by prospective study participants. Before DNA extraction, blood samples from the prospective study were shipped at room temperature or frozen.

CDR1 and CDR2 (SEHNR, FQNEAQ) derive from the germline V gene (reference sequence). The CDR3 runs 17 residues from the cysteine to the phenylalanine. The retained sequence is limited to the CDR3, 51 bases, with the frame set at the first base. V sheds 1 base and J sheds 8 bases, leaving 20 bases between their ends. TCRbeta CDR3 regions were amplified from genomic DNA using the immunoSEQ Assay, a bias-controlled multiplex PCR. As for how the authors treated the data: The number of nucleated cells in each sample was estimated from the amplification of reference gene primers within the assay. To quantify the absolute abundance of each unique TCRbeta CDR3 rearrangement, sequence reads were collapsed and filtered. Productive Simpson clonality was computed per sample as the square root of Simpson's diversity index over productive rearrangements. The table was pulled from immuneACCESS by TCRdb, which kept in-frame rearrangements only. Such tables lose some clones; where checked, under half of the loss comes from unresolved V genes, and the rest has no known cause. That table is the source of V, J and clone size, and D and trimming were worked out from the DNA. This sample is represented by roughly 250,000 clones; approximately 86% of them were singletons. Together, the top ten hold around 1.6% of the sample.

The data stem from a study of blood T cell repertoires in COVID-19 (TCRdb year 2020). With regard to the full study: Collaborator samples came from the United States, Italy and Spain and covered acute and convalescent phases of COVID-19. The repertoires were released in a freely available public database meant as a resource for research on the immune response to SARS-CoV-2. Nearly every sample came with metadata listing a de-identified subject ID, COVID-19 status, age in years and sex. Deeply sampled blood TCRbeta repertoires from subjects exposed to, actively infected with, or recovered from COVID-19 were included in the dataset. The prospective study material was composed of cDNA or gDNA derived from T cells, B-cell-depleted T cells, or PBMCs. Samples were obtained from the ongoing ImmuneRACE study (first 160 participants) and from over a thousand subjects provided by 6 global collaborators. Where available, HLA class I and class II types were obtained from metadata supplied by the sample provider rather than from assay-based typing.

General study outcomes and caveats: The amount of clinical and demographic metadata varied by source and participant and was provided uncurated.

The rearranged segments are TRBV7-9 and TRBJ1-4, with TRBD1 as a weak D call on 5 bases. Specimen: PBMCs or T cells enriched from blood (not recorded which). The TCR was taken from a woman aged 50 to 60 who had recovered from COVID-19. The CDR3 sequence is CASSLEAKRTSTEKLFF. In nucleotides, the sequence is TGTGCCAGCAGCTTAGAAGCGAAGAGGACAAGTACCGAAAAACTGTTTTTT. Outside the CDR3, residues come from the reference TRBV7-9 and TRBJ1-4 proteins, so the full variable domain is: DTGVSQNPRHKITKRGQNVTFRCDPISEHNRLYWYRQTLGQGPEFLTYFQNEAQLEKSRLLSDRFSAERPKGSFSTLEIQRTEQGDSAMYLCASSLEAKRTSTEKLFFGSGTQLSVL.